This T cell receptor beta chain was sequenced in a study of OX40 agonist ivuxolimab in advanced cancers. Overall study context: The dose-escalation cohort was approximately 80% male, with a mean age of around 60 years, ranging about 23 to 79.

Whole-study findings and limits: The antigens recognized by the expanded peripheral T cells, that is their antigen specificity, were not determined. More expanded clones were seen, on average, in CD8+ T cells than in CD4+.

Method: immunoSEQ multiplex PCR; TCRdb's copy keeps in-frame clones and lacks some. In the table there are around 46,000 clones, about 91% of which are singletons. A remark on this clone: The antigen remains unidentified.

Between the trimmed V and J ends, which lost 0 bases and 8 bases, there was a span of 10 bases. This CDR3 is 13 amino acids long. Germline assignment: CDR1 LNHNV and CDR2 YYDKDF (reference sequence). The sequenced sample was CD4+ or CD8+ T cells sorted from blood, obtained in a trial of the OX40 agonist ivuxolimab. The TCR comes from an adult with an advanced solid tumor such as melanoma, head and neck, liver or kidney cancer. This chain uses TRBV15 with TRBJ1-2; D is unresolved. The CDR3, as DNA: TGTGCCACCAGCAGAGAGAGGGTAGCAGGCTACACCTTC. It yields the protein CATSRERVAGYTF.